The 8 T cell receptor beta chains presented below share a single source sample, sequenced in a study of OX40 agonist ivuxolimab in advanced cancers. Produced via immunoSEQ multiplex PCR; TCRdb's table is partial and in-frame only. The sample holds 25,000 to 30,000 clones, approximately 86% seen once. The sample in question was CD4+ or CD8+ T cells sorted from blood, obtained in a trial of the OX40 agonist ivuxolimab. The receptors come from an adult with an advanced solid tumor such as melanoma, head and neck, liver or kidney cancer.

The V and J genes are TRBV7-9 and TRBJ1-2; tentative D call: TRBD1 (5 bases). The V gene's germline CDR1 is SEHNR and CDR2 FQNEAQ (reference sequence). This CDR3 contains 12 residues. Between the trimmed V and J ends, which lost 4 bases and 4 bases, there was a span of 7 bases. The CDR3 region has the DNA TGTGCCAGCAGCTCGGACACCTATGGCTACACCTTC. Translation gives CASSSDTYGYTF.

V is TRBV30 and J is TRBJ2-7; 7 nucleotides match TRBD1. The CDR3 has 15 residues. Germline lookup yields CDR1 GTSNPN and CDR2 SVGIG (reference sequence). J lost 3 bases, V lost 8 bases, and 16 bases had no gene match. CDR3 sequence (DNA): TGTGCCCAAGTTGCTTGGACAGGTTTCGGCTACGAGCAGTACTTC. This gives the protein CAQVAWTGFGYEQYF. Full variable domain (rest looked up from reference TRBV30 and TRBJ2-7): SQTIHQWPATLVQPVGSPLSLECTVEGTSNPNLYWYRQAAGRGLQLLFYSVGIGQISSEVPQNLSASRPQDRQFILSSKKLLLSDSGFYLCAQVAWTGFGYEQYFGPGTRLTVT.

This chain uses TRBV7-8 with TRBJ1-2, with a tentative D call TRBD1 (5 bases). Germline V lookup: CDR1 SGHVS, CDR2 FQNEAQ. V shed 4 bases and J shed 10 bases, with 16 bases lying between them. This CDR3 region has 13 residues. For the CDR3, the DNA is TGTGCCAGCAGCTCGGGACCCAGCGAGGACTACACCTTC. The encoded protein is CASSSGPSEDYTF.

The DNA for the CDR3 is TGTGCCAGCAGCCAATCTTACACTTCCTACGAGCAGTACTTC. This gives the protein CASSQSYTSYEQYF. V usage is TRBV16 and J usage is TRBJ2-7; D is ambiguous. From germline, CDR1 is KGHSY and CDR2 FQNENV. V gave up 0 bases and J gave up 1 base, with 7 bases separating them. CDR3 length: 14 amino acids.

Points on this clone: A junction boundary mismatches the germline segment, possibly from a read error. The chain uses TRBV7-7 and TRBJ2-5, with a possible D match to TRBD2 (6 bases). The CDR3 runs 14 residues. Germline V gene sequence: CDR1 SSHAT, CDR2 FNYEAQ (reference sequence). The CDR3 here is CASSSRDFQETQYF. The CDR3 DNA sequence: TGTGCTAGCAGCTCGAGGGACTTCCAAGAGACCCAGTACTTC.

The chain employs TRBV30 and TRBJ2-7; 9 nucleotides line up with TRBD2. This CDR3 spans 14 amino acids. Per the germline V gene, CDR1 is GTSNPN and CDR2 is SVGIG (reference sequence). Trimming took 4 bases from V and 5 from J; bases not matched to a gene: 9. The CDR3 region has the DNA TGTGCCTGGAACCGAGCGGGAGGATTTCACGAGCAGTACTTC. Protein sequence: CAWNRAGGFHEQYF.

CDR3 region: CASSPPSNEQFF. For the CDR3, the DNA is TGTGCCAGCAGCCCTCCTAGCAATGAGCAGTTCTTC. The rearrangement links TRBV9 to TRBJ2-1; D ambiguous. CDR1 is SGDLS and CDR2 is YYNGEE in the germline V gene. V was clipped by 4 bases and J by 6 bases, with 8 bases between them. The CDR3 covers 12 residues. The complete variable domain, with remaining parts taken from reference TRBV9 and TRBJ2-1, reads DSGVTQTPKHLITATGQRVTLRCSPRSGDLSVYWYQQSLDQGLQFLIQYYNGEERAKGNILERFSAQQFPDLHSELNLSSLELGDSALYFCASSPPSNEQFFGPGTRLTVL.

In this sample, this clone turned up once. The chain uses TRBV27 and TRBJ2-2; TRBD1 aligns across 7 bases. The CDR3 is 12 residues long. Per germline, CDR1 MNHEY and CDR2 SMNVEV (reference sequence). The V segment lost 8 bases and the J segment 5 bases; nucleotides outside the gene matches: 2. CDR3 loop: CASHRGTGELFF. The CDR3 DNA is TGTGCCAGCCACAGGGGAACCGGGGAGCTGTTTTTT.